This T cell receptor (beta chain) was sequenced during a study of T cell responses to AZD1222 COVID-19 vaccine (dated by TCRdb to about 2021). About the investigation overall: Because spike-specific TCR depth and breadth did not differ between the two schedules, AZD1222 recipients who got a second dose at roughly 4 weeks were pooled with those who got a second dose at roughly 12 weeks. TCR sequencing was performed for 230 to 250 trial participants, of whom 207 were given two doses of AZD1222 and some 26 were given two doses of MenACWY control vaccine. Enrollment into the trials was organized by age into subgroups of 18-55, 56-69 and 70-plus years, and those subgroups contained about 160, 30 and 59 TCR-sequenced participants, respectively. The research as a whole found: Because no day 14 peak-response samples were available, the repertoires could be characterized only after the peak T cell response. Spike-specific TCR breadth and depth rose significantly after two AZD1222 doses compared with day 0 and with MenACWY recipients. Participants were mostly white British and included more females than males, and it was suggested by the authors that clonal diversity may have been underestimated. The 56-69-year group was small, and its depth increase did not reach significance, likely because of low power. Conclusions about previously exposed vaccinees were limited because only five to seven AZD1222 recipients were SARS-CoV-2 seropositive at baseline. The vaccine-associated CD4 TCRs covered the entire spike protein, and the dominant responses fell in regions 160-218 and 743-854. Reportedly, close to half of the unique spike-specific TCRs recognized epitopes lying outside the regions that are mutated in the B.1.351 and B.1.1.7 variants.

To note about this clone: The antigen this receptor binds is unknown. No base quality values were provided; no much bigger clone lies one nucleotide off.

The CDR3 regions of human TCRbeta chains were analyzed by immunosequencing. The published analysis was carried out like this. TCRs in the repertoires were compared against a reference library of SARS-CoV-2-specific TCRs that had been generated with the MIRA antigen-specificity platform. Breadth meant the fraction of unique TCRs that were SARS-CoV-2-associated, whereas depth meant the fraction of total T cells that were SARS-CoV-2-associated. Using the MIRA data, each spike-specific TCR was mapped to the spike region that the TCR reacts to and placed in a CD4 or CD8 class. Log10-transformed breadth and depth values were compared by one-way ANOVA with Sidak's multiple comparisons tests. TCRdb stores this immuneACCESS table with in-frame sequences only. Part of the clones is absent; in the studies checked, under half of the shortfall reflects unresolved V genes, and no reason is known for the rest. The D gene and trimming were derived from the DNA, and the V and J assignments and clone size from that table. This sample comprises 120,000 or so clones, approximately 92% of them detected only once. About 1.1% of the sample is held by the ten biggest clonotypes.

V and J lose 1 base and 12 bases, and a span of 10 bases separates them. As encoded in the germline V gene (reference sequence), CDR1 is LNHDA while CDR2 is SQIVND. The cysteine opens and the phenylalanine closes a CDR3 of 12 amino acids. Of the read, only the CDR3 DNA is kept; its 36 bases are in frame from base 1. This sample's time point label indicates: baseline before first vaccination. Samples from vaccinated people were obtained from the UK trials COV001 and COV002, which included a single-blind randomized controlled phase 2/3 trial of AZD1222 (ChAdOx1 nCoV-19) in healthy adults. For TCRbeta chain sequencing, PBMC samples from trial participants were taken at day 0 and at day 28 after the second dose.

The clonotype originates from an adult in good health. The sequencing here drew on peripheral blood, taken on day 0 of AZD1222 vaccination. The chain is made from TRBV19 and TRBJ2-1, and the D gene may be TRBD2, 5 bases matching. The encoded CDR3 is CASSIGSATQFF. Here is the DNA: TGTGCCAGTAGTATAGGTAGCGCAACGCAGTTCTTC.